The T cell receptor (beta chain) described here comes from a study of response to subunit inactivated influenza vaccine. Study-level findings and limits: Each seasonal influenza vaccination recruits few new T cells, the authors suggested.

One entry per CDR3 protein results from TCRdb running MiXCR on the RT-PCR reads. The sample has about 530,000 distinct CDR3 sequences, about 12% seen once. CDR1 SEHNR and CDR2 FQNEAQ come from the germline V gene (reference sequence). V lost 5 bases and J lost 3, with 20 bases in between. CDR3 length: 17 amino acids. Concerning this clonotype: Its matching antigen is unknown.

Sequenced material: PBMCs from blood, taken on the day of vaccination. The source of this sequence is a middle-aged man who received an inactivated influenza vaccine. The rearrangement links TRBV7-9 to TRBJ2-4; D perhaps matches TRBD1 (6 bases). The DNA for the CDR3 is TGTGCCAGCAGCCCTCGACAGGCAATGGCGGGCAAAAACATTCAGTACTTC. It encodes CASSPRQAMAGKNIQYF.